The T cell receptor beta chain under discussion was sequenced for a study of blood T cell repertoires in COVID-19. Overall study context: Sites across the United States, Italy and Spain contributed samples from acute and convalescent COVID-19. Nucleic acid was either cDNA or gDNA, and it came from T cells, B-cell-depleted T cells, or PBMCs.

A Seattle source enrolled patients during active infection and followed them longitudinally. CDR1 MDHEN and CDR2 SYDVKM come from the germline V gene. The CDR3 is 15 amino acids. The V segment lost 7 bases and the J segment 6 bases; nucleotides outside the gene matches: 10. In the source study's methods: Nucleated cell number was recorded as an estimate derived from reference gene primer amplification. Only in-frame clones appear in the TCRdb table, and some are missing; sequencing was by immunoSEQ multiplex PCR. The V and J calls and clone size were taken over from that table, and D and trimming were inferred from the DNA. The sample has about 200,000 clones, 70% to 90% seen once.

Sequencing was performed on peripheral blood. The source of this sequence is a man in his sixties with COVID-19, enrolled during active disease. The chain carries TRBV28 and TRBJ2-7; 12 bases fit TRBD2. This chain's CDR3 is CASTLAGGPFSEQYF. CDR3 in DNA: TGTGCCAGCACCCTAGCGGGAGGGCCTTTCAGCGAGCAGTACTTC.